This T cell receptor beta chain stems from a study of T cells after yellow fever vaccination. As concerns this clonotype: Its cognate antigen is unknown.

Notes on the study in general: Relatively few clonotypes were ones that appeared in both CD4 and CD8 compartments. Weaker, the secondary response peaked sooner, at day 5 versus 15.

TCRdb processed the 5' RACE reads anew with MiXCR; each CDR3 protein has one entry. The profile shows approximately 510,000 distinct CDR3 sequences, 20% to 25% of them singletons. The germline gives CDR1 KGHSH, CDR2 LQKENI. The CDR3 length is 16 residues. The trim removed 7 bases at V and 7 bases at J, leaving 15 bases unmatched. The starting material was PBMCs, obtained less than 25 days after the first yellow fever vaccination. The chain recombines TRBV18 with TRBJ2-1; the match to TRBD2 covers 8 bases. The origin of this receptor is a man aged 18 to 29 who received the YFV17D yellow fever vaccine. CDR3 protein: CASFPQPGGGGNEQFF. As DNA, the CDR3 is TGTGCCAGCTTCCCCCAGCCCGGGGGGGGCGGGAATGAGCAGTTCTTC.